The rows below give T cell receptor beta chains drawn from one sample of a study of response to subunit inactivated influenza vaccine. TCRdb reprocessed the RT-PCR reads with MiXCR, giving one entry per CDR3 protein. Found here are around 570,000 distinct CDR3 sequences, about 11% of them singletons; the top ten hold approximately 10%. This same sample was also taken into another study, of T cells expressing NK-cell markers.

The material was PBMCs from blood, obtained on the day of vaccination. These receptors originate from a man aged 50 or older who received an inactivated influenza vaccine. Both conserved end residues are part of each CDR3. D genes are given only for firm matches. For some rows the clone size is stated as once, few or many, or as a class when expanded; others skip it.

CDR3 DNA: TGTGCCAGCACCCCTACGTCAAGCAGGGAAGGTGGCTACACCTTC
CDR3 protein: CASTPTSSREGGYTF
V gene: TRBV6-1
D gene: .
J gene: TRBJ1-2
clone size: .

CDR3 DNA: TGTGCCAGCAGTCCTCGACAGGGTCTTAATGAAAAACTGTTTTTT
CDR3 protein: CASSPRQGLNEKLFF
V gene: TRBV12-3/TRBV12-4
D gene: TRBD1
J gene: TRBJ1-4
clone size: few

CDR3 DNA: TGCAGTGCCGATCAGGGGGCGGCCTACGAGCAGTACTTC
CDR3 protein: CSADQGAAYEQYF
V gene: TRBV20-1
D gene: TRBD1
J gene: TRBJ2-7
clone size: few

CDR3 DNA: TGTGCCAGCAGTTTGAGGGGGTATACGCAGTATTTT
CDR3 protein: CASSLRGYTQYF
V gene: TRBV28
D gene: .
J gene: TRBJ2-3
clone size: few

CDR3 DNA: TGTGCCAGCAGCTTATCGCCTCGGGACTCCCCTTACTTC
CDR3 protein: CASSLSPRDSPYF
V gene: TRBV11-3
D gene: .
J gene: TRBJ2-7
clone size: once

CDR3 DNA: TGTGCCACCAGTGACACGAACACTGAAGCTTTCTTT
CDR3 protein: CATSDTNTEAFF
V gene: TRBV24-1
D gene: .
J gene: TRBJ1-1
clone size: many

CDR3 DNA: TGTGCCAGCAGCTCAAGGGGCGGACTCTTCTCAACTAATGAAAAACTGTTTTTT
CDR3 protein: CASSSRGGLFSTNEKLFF
V gene: TRBV11-1
D gene: .
J gene: TRBJ1-4
clone size: few

CDR3 DNA: TGTGCCACCAGCAGTAACGGTCCCAAAAACATTCAGTACTTC
CDR3 protein: CATSSNGPKNIQYF
V gene: TRBV15
D gene: .
J gene: TRBJ2-4
clone size: .

CDR3 DNA: TGTGCCAGCAGCCCCAGTCGAGAAGAGCAGTTCTTC
CDR3 protein: CASSPSREEQFF
V gene: TRBV4-2
D gene: .
J gene: TRBJ2-1
clone size: few

CDR3 DNA: TGTGCCAGCTCACCACCGGCAGGGGCTGGGGGGGAAGCTTTCTTT
CDR3 protein: CASSPPAGAGGEAFF
V gene: TRBV18
D gene: .
J gene: TRBJ1-1
clone size: few

CDR3 DNA: TGCGCCAGCAGCTTAAACAGGGCCCAAGAGACCCAGTACTTC
CDR3 protein: CASSLNRAQETQYF
V gene: TRBV5-1
D gene: .
J gene: TRBJ2-5
clone size: few

CDR3 DNA: TGCAGTGCTAGAGACGTCGGGACTAGCGGGAGTGGCTACGAGCAGTACTTC
CDR3 protein: CSARDVGTSGSGYEQYF
V gene: TRBV20-1
D gene: TRBD2
J gene: TRBJ2-7
clone size: few

CDR3 DNA: TGTGCCAGCAGTAGAACACAGGGGTCGGGAGAGACCCAGTACTTC
CDR3 protein: CASSRTQGSGETQYF
V gene: TRBV2
D gene: TRBD1
J gene: TRBJ2-5
clone size: many

CDR3 DNA: TGTGCCAGCAGCTTTTTTGGGGGACAGGGGATAGAGACCCAGTACTTC
CDR3 protein: CASSFFGGQGIETQYF
V gene: TRBV7-9
D gene: TRBD1
J gene: TRBJ2-5
clone size: few

CDR3 DNA: TGCGCCAGCAGCTTGGCGGCAGGGTTCACCTACGAGCAGTACTTC
CDR3 protein: CASSLAAGFTYEQYF
V gene: TRBV5-1
D gene: .
J gene: TRBJ2-7
clone size: .

CDR3 DNA: TGTGCCAGCAGTTACTCCGGAGTGGGGGGTTCCTATGGCTACACCTTC
CDR3 protein: CASSYSGVGGSYGYTF
V gene: TRBV6-5
D gene: .
J gene: TRBJ1-2
clone size: few

CDR3 DNA: TGTGCCAGCAGCCACGGACCTTCAGGGGGAAAGAACGAGCAGTACTTC
CDR3 protein: CASSHGPSGGKNEQYF
V gene: TRBV3-1
D gene: TRBD1
J gene: TRBJ2-7
clone size: .

CDR3 DNA: TGCAGCGTCGCGACAGGGGGCGGTTATGGAGAGACCCAGTACTTC
CDR3 protein: CSVATGGGYGETQYF
V gene: TRBV29-1
D gene: TRBD1
J gene: TRBJ2-5
clone size: few

CDR3 DNA: TGTGCCAGCAGCAAAACAGCTACTAGCGGGGGGTGGAGCACCGGGGAGCTGTTTTTT
CDR3 protein: CASSKTATSGGWSTGELFF
V gene: TRBV28
D gene: TRBD2
J gene: TRBJ2-2
clone size: few

CDR3 DNA: TGTGCCAGTAGTATCCTGTGGGAGGGGGGAAAGACTGAAGCTTTCTTT
CDR3 protein: CASSILWEGGKTEAFF
V gene: TRBV19
D gene: .
J gene: TRBJ1-1
clone size: .

CDR3 DNA: TGCGCCAGCAGCCAAGATCAGGGGCCCTATGGCTACACCTTC
CDR3 protein: CASSQDQGPYGYTF
V gene: TRBV4-1
D gene: .
J gene: TRBJ1-2
clone size: .

CDR3 DNA: TGTGCCATCAGTACCGGGACTAGCGGAGATACGCAGTATTTT
CDR3 protein: CAISTGTSGDTQYF
V gene: TRBV10-3
D gene: TRBD2
J gene: TRBJ2-3
clone size: few

CDR3 DNA: TGTGCCAGCAGGCTCGGGGGGATGAACGAGCAGTACTTC
CDR3 protein: CASRLGGMNEQYF
V gene: TRBV7-9
D gene: TRBD2
J gene: TRBJ2-7
clone size: .

CDR3 DNA: TGTGCCAGCAGCGTTACAGGGTACACTGAAGCTTTCTTT
CDR3 protein: CASSVTGYTEAFF
V gene: TRBV7-2
D gene: .
J gene: TRBJ1-1
clone size: many

CDR3 DNA: TGTGCCAGCAGCCGGACAGAGGGGCTTGGTCAAGAGACCCAGTACTTC
CDR3 protein: CASSRTEGLGQETQYF
V gene: TRBV28
D gene: .
J gene: TRBJ2-5
clone size: .